This T cell receptor beta chain comes out of a study of blood T cell repertoires in COVID-19. At the level of the study: Researchers got acute and convalescent COVID-19 samples from the United States, Italy and Spain. In each case, the material was cDNA or gDNA derived from T cells, B-cell-depleted T cells, or PBMCs.

In the authors' workflow: Estimates of nucleated cell counts were drawn from the amplification of reference gene primers. TCRdb keeps only in-frame clones here, not all; method: immunoSEQ multiplex PCR. The DNA was the basis for D and trimming; V, J and clone size are from that table. The repertoire has 48,000 or so clones, about 92% of them found once; the top ten carry around 3.1%. The source is a human donor in a cohort sampled during active COVID-19. Sequenced material: peripheral blood.

The CDR3 bases are TGTGCCAGCAGTGAGCTTGGACAGGGGGAGTACTATGGCTACACCTTC. Amino acid sequence: CASSELGQGEYYGYTF. V is TRBV6-1 and J is TRBJ1-2, with TRBD1 identical over 10 bases. This CDR3 region has 16 residues. The germline gives CDR1 MNHNS, CDR2 SASEGT. V gave up 3 bases and J gave up 3 bases; unmatched junction bases: 7.